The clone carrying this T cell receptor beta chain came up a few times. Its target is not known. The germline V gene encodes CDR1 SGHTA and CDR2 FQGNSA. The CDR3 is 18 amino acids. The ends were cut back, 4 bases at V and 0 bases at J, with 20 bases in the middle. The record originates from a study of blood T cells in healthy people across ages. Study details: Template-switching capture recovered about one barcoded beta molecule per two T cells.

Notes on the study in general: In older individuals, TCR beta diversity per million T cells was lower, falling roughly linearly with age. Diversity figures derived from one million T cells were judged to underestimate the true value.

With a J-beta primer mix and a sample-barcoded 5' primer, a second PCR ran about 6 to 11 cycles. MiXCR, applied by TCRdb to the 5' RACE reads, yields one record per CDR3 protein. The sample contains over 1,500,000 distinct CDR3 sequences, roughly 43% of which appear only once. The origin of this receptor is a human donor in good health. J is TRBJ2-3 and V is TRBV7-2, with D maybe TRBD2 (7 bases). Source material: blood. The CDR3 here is CASSSGVGGGASTDTQYF. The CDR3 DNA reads TGTGCCAGCAGCTCAGGGGTGGGGGGGGGAGCTAGCACAGATACGCAGTATTTT.